The T cell receptor beta chain under discussion was sequenced for a study of yellow fever vaccine responses in identical twins. A single count supports this clonotype. What it binds is not known. Study observations and caveats: Twins' vaccine T cell response reportedly gave the appearance of partial convergence and partial personalization.

TCRdb itself ran the RT-PCR reads through MiXCR, one entry per CDR3 protein. The data contain about 3,400 distinct CDR3 sequences, about 86% of them singletons. This sample comprised T cells from blood (PBMCs), unsorted or a sorted subset (not recorded which), obtained before or after yellow fever vaccination (not recorded which). This sequence originates from a woman aged 18 to 35 who received the yellow fever vaccine.

The CDR3 sequence is CASSVGTSGGYYEQYF. DNA of the CDR3: TGTGCCAGCAGCGTGGGGACTAGCGGGGGGTACTACGAGCAGTACTTC. This chain links TRBV13 with TRBJ2-7; TRBD2 matches at 15 bases. Germline CDR1 reads PRHDT; CDR2 reads FYEKMQ (reference sequence). Losses at the gene ends were 5 bases for V and 3 bases for J; bases not matched to a gene: 5. The CDR3 has 16 residues.